Sequencing of this T cell receptor beta chain was carried out in a study of blood T cell repertoires in COVID-19. This clone is a singleton in its sample. Only in-frame clones appear in the TCRdb table, and some are missing; sequencing was by immunoSEQ multiplex PCR. This sample has roughly 160,000 clones; roughly 84% occur once, and the top ten carry approximately 7%. This CDR3 is 14 amino acids long. Germline CDR1 and CDR2: SGDLS and YYNGEE. V shed 0 bases and J shed 3 bases, with 6 bases lying between them. The clonotype originates from a man of 80 years or more with COVID-19, enrolled during active disease. Material: peripheral blood. The chain recombines TRBV9 with TRBJ2-2; D not certain. CDR3 nucleotides: TGTGCCAGCAGCGTAGTTGTCGACACCGGGGAGCTGTTTTTT. Amino acid sequence: CASSVVVDTGELFF. The complete variable domain, with remaining parts taken from reference TRBV9 and TRBJ2-2, reads DSGVTQTPKHLITATGQRVTLRCSPRSGDLSVYWYQQSLDQGLQFLIQYYNGEERAKGNILERFSAQQFPDLHSELNLSSLELGDSALYFCASSVVVDTGELFFGEGSRLTVL.